Listed here are 16 T cell receptor beta chains from one sample, sequenced in a study of CD8 T cells in ankylosing spondylitis. One entry per CDR3 protein results from TCRdb running MiXCR on the 5' RACE reads. The sample has about 130,000 distinct CDR3 sequences; approximately 7.4% are singletons. Material: blood, either unsorted or a sorted T cell fraction (not recorded which). The receptors were gathered from a female donor with ankylosing spondylitis or in good health (not recorded which).

At least ten counts were recorded for this clonotype. The chain joins TRBV20-1 to TRBJ1-5, with D unclear. The CDR3 spans 12 residues. Germline loops: CDR1 DFQATT, CDR2 SNEGSKA (reference sequence). The CDR3 protein is CSAVQGNQPQHF. The CDR3 bases are TGCAGCGCGGTCCAGGGCAATCAGCCCCAGCATTTT.

V is TRBV7-2 and J is TRBJ2-2; 7 bases map to TRBD1. The J segment lost 3 bases and the V segment lost 3 bases, leaving 4 bases of the junction unmatched. CDR3 size: 15 residues. Germline CDR1 and CDR2: SGHTA and FQGNSA. CDR3 sequence: CASSFPGQYTGELFF. In DNA form, the CDR3 reads TGTGCCAGCAGCTTTCCGGGACAGTACACCGGGGAGCTGTTTTTT.

This clonotype appeared many times. The chain joins TRBV20-1 to TRBJ1-1; D is ambiguous. CDR3 length: 13 residues. V shed 5 bases and J shed 4 bases, with 14 bases lying between them. CDR1 is DFQATT and CDR2 is SNEGSKA in the germline V gene (reference sequence). The DNA for the CDR3 is TGCAGTGCTCCCTACGCCGGGTCCACTGAAGCTTTCTTT. As protein: CSAPYAGSTEAFF.

At least ten counts were recorded for this clonotype. This sequence joins TRBV4-2 and TRBJ1-2; 8 bases are shared with TRBD1. This CDR3 region has 15 residues. Germline values: CDR1 LGHNA, CDR2 YNFKEQ. After removal of 1 base from V and 8 bases from J, the junction contained 9 bases not matched to a gene. CDR3 protein: CASSQGTGLLMGYTF. CDR3 in DNA: TGTGCCAGCAGCCAAGGGACAGGGCTTTTAATGGGCTACACCTTC.

This clonotype was seen more than once but under ten times. This chain connects TRBV7-2 to TRBJ1-2, with D possibly TRBD1 on 5 matching bases. The CDR3 loop spans 14 amino acids. Germline lookup yields CDR1 SGHTA and CDR2 FQGNSA. V was cut by 5 bases and J by 6 bases, with 16 bases left in between. The CDR3 sequence is CASSRGTETDGYTF. DNA of the CDR3: TGTGCCAGCAGCCGCGGGACTGAAACGGATGGCTACACCTTC.

The table lists this clonotype with many counts. The chain uses TRBV2 and TRBJ2-3; 9 positions match TRBD1. The CDR3 extends over 16 amino acids. Trimming cost V 9 bases and J 2 bases; bases outside gene matches: 12. CDR1 SNHLY and CDR2 FYNNEI come from the germline V gene. Here the CDR3 reads CASAYQRDRATDTQYF. DNA for the CDR3: TGTGCCAGTGCTTATCAGAGGGACAGGGCCACAGATACGCAGTATTTT.

This clonotype was detected ten times or more. V gene TRBV29-1 combines with J gene TRBJ1-1; 7 positions agree with TRBD1. The CDR3 totals 15 residues. CDR1 SQVTM and CDR2 ANQGSEA come from the germline V gene. V lost 2 bases, J lost 3 bases, and 9 bases stayed unmatched. The CDR3 sequence: CSVEKAGGKYTEAFF. The CDR3 coding sequence is TGCAGCGTTGAAAAGGCAGGGGGGAAGTACACTGAAGCTTTCTTT.

This clonotype occurred many times. The chain is built from TRBV5-5 and TRBJ2-7; D perhaps matches TRBD1 (6 bases). Looked up from germline, CDR1 is SGHKS and CDR2 is YYEKEE (reference sequence). The ends were cut back, 1 base at V and 0 bases at J, with 11 bases in the middle. This CDR3 is 15 amino acids long. The CDR3 spells CASSLNWDTSYEQYF. The CDR3 region has the DNA TGTGCCAGCAGCTTGAATTGGGACACCTCCTACGAGCAGTACTTC. Together with reference TRBV5-5 and TRBJ2-7, the CDR3 gives the full variable domain: DAGVTQSPTHLIKTRGQQVTLRCSPISGHKSVSWYQQVLGQGPQFIFQYYEKEERGRGNFPDRFSARQFPNYSSELNVNALLLGDSALYLCASSLNWDTSYEQYFGPGTRLTVT.

This clonotype has a count of ten or more. The rearrangement uses TRBV12-3 or TRBV12-4 and TRBJ2-3; D gene unclear. Trimming removed 5 bases from V and 3 bases from J, with 3 bases in between. The CDR3 covers 11 residues. The CDR3 loop reads CASSPTDTQYF. CDR3 nucleotide sequence: TGTGCCAGCAGTCCGACAGATACGCAGTATTTT.

This clonotype was seen repeatedly, ten times or more. The rearrangement links TRBV5-1 to TRBJ1-1, with a tentative D call TRBD1 (5 bases). Trimming removed 1 base from V and 1 base from J, with 17 bases in between. Germline V gene lookup returns CDR1 SGHRS and CDR2 YFSETQ. CDR3 length: 17 amino acids. The CDR3 DNA reads TGCGCCAGCAGCTTGTCCGCACTCGATCAGGGGAACACTGAAGCTTTCTTT. Its protein is CASSLSALDQGNTEAFF.

At least ten counts were recorded for this clonotype. The rearrangement joins TRBV6-1 to TRBJ1-6; TRBD1 is a possible D gene (5 bases). The germline V and J ends were trimmed by 10 bases and 8 bases, with 24 bases remaining between them. From germline, CDR1 is MNHNS and CDR2 SASEGT. The CDR3 loop spans 16 amino acids. The CDR3 region is CATTPQGWGIDSPLHF. The CDR3 region has the DNA TGTGCCACCACTCCACAAGGATGGGGGATCGATTCACCCCTCCACTTT.

In its sample, this clonotype was seen many times. The rearrangement links TRBV12-3 or TRBV12-4 to TRBJ2-1; 13 nucleotides align to TRBD2. The CDR3 sequence is 15 residues long. The V and J ends lost 6 bases and 7 bases, in that order; junction bases with no gene match: 6. The CDR3 nucleotides are TGTGCCAGCAGACACACTAGCGGGGGGGCTAATGAGCAGTTCTTC. It yields the protein CASRHTSGGANEQFF.

This clonotype occurred many times. One end of the junction varies from germline; a read error may be responsible. This chain links TRBV12-3 or TRBV12-4 with TRBJ2-1; possible D gene TRBD2, 5 bases. The CDR3 is made up of 12 amino acids. CDR3: CASSLAWYEQFF. The CDR3, as DNA: TGTGCCAGCAGTCTAGCATGGTATGAGCAGTTCTTC.

This clonotype was observed many times. V usage is TRBV5-4 and J usage is TRBJ1-6; 10 nucleotides line up with TRBD1. The junction had 4 bases not matched to a gene; V was cut back by 4 bases and J by 6 bases. Germline V gene sequence: CDR1 SGHNT, CDR2 YYREEE (reference sequence). This CDR3 region has 15 residues. The CDR3 is CASSPWDRGNSPLHF. The CDR3 DNA sequence: TGTGCCAGCAGCCCCTGGGACAGGGGTAATTCACCCCTCCACTTT.

This clonotype has a count of ten or more. V and J are TRBV27 and TRBJ1-2, with a weak D call TRBD1 (5 bases). The V end was cut by 7 bases, the J end by 6 bases, with 18 bases between. The CDR3 is 14 amino acids. The germline gives CDR1 MNHEY, CDR2 SMNVEV (reference sequence). CDR3 nucleotides: TGTGCCAGCAAACGGGGCGAAGTTTCGGATGGCTACACCTTC. This sequence encodes CASKRGEVSDGYTF.

Ten or more counts support this clonotype. The chain couples TRBV20-1 to TRBJ1-2; D not resolved. This CDR3 spans 12 amino acids. The germline V gene has CDR1 DFQATT and CDR2 SNEGSKA (reference sequence). V was trimmed by 6 bases and J by 3 bases, leaving 11 bases between them. The CDR3 protein is CSASGGYYGYTF. Written as DNA, the CDR3 is TGCAGTGCCAGCGGAGGGTACTATGGCTACACCTTC.